This is a list of T cell receptor beta chains from one sample in a study of early stage breast cancer tumors. Only in-frame clones appear in the TCRdb table, and some are missing; sequencing was by immunoSEQ multiplex PCR. This table has more than 65,000 clones, around 80% appearing once. Sequenced sample: blood. The receptor source for this set is a person aged 35-49 years with breast cancer. Each CDR3 is given with its conserved first and last residue. D genes are given only for firm matches. A clone size is listed for some rows: how often the clone was seen (once, few, many), or a class if it is expanded.

j_call d_call clone_size v_call cdr3_aa cdr3_nt
TRBJ2-5 - - TRBV29-1 CSVETIGTQYF TGCAGCGTTGAAACTATAGGGACCCAGTACTTC
TRBJ2-5 TRBD1 - TRBV6-5 CASSYSGTGVLETQYF TGTGCCAGCAGTTATTCCGGGACAGGGGTACTGGAGACCCAGTACTTC
TRBJ2-7 TRBD2 - TRBV5-1 CASGAGGSHEQYF TGCGCCAGCGGAGCGGGAGGGAGCCACGAGCAGTACTTC
TRBJ2-5 - - TRBV7-2 CASSPGWVETQYF TGTGCCAGCAGCCCCGGTTGGGTAGAGACCCAGTACTTC
TRBJ1-5 - - TRBV10-2 CASSSTDNPNQPQHF TGCGCCAGCAGTAGTACGGACAACCCCAATCAGCCCCAGCATTTT
TRBJ2-1 - - TRBV30 CAWSLGTNEQFF TGTGCCTGGAGTCTGGGGACGAATGAGCAGTTCTTC
TRBJ1-5 TRBD1 - TRBV29-1 CSANRGPNQPQHF TGCAGCGCTAACAGGGGCCCCAATCAGCCCCAGCATTTT
TRBJ2-7 - few TRBV29-1 CSVEGAGWEQYF TGCAGCGTTGAAGGGGCAGGGTGGGAGCAGTACTTC
TRBJ2-1 TRBD2 - TRBV5-1 CASSLGLGDNEQFF TGCGCCAGCAGCTTAGGACTAGGAGACAATGAGCAGTTCTTC
TRBJ1-1 - - TRBV27 CASKTGSTEAFF TGTGCCAGCAAGACGGGGAGCACTGAAGCTTTCTTT
TRBJ1-1 - - TRBV6-1 CASSEGNTEAFF TGTGCCAGCAGTGAAGGAAACACTGAAGCTTTCTTT
TRBJ1-1 - - TRBV19 CASSGRGGNTEAFF TGTGCCAGTAGTGGGCGGGGGGGGAACACTGAAGCTTTCTTT
TRBJ2-7 TRBD2 - TRBV19 CASRTSWRGEQYF TGTGCCAGCAGGACTAGCTGGAGGGGCGAGCAGTACTTC
TRBJ2-1 - - TRBV5-8 CASSQGRSYNEQFF TGTGCCAGCAGCCAGGGGAGGTCCTACAATGAGCAGTTCTTC
TRBJ2-2 TRBD2 - TRBV19 CASSPPQGSGDGYTGELFF TGTGCCAGTAGTCCCCCCCAGGGCAGCGGGGATGGGTACACCGGGGAGCTGTTTTTT
TRBJ2-7 TRBD2 - TRBV13 CASSLGGSASYEQYF TGTGCCAGCAGCTTGGGGGGGTCCGCCAGTTACGAGCAGTACTTC
TRBJ2-1 - - TRBV4-2 CASSQASNNEQFF TGTGCCAGCAGCCAAGCCTCGAACAATGAGCAGTTCTTC
TRBJ1-2 - few TRBV30 CAWSVISLYGYTF TGTGCCTGGAGTGTAATCAGTCTCTATGGCTACACCTTC
TRBJ2-7 TRBD2 once TRBV10-3 CAISEGAGGVYEQYF TGTGCCATCAGTGAGGGAGCGGGAGGAGTCTACGAGCAGTACTTC
TRBJ2-1 - - TRBV5-6 CASSLDSLEQFF TGTGCCAGCAGCTTGGACTCCCTTGAGCAGTTCTTC
TRBJ1-5 - few TRBV10-1 CASTGGSNQPQHF TGCGCCAGCACGGGGGGAAGCAATCAGCCCCAGCATTTT
TRBJ1-2 - - TRBV14 CASSQDRAPTYGYTF TGTGCCAGCAGCCAAGACAGGGCGCCTACCTATGGCTACACCTTC
TRBJ2-7 TRBD1 - TRBV6-1 CASSATGGPYEQYF TGTGCCAGCAGTGCGACAGGGGGCCCCTACGAGCAGTACTTC
TRBJ2-5 - - TRBV9 CASSPYTGHSETQYF TGTGCCAGCAGCCCCTATACCGGCCACTCGGAGACCCAGTACTTC
TRBJ2-7 - - TRBV4-2 CASSQGGGAGASYEQYF TGTGCCAGCAGCCAAGGAGGCGGGGCAGGTGCCTCCTACGAGCAGTACTTC
TRBJ2-1 - - TRBV9 CASSRGGEGANEQFF TGTGCCAGCAGCCGAGGGGGAGAGGGAGCAAATGAGCAGTTCTTC
TRBJ2-7 TRBD2 few TRBV7-2 CASSLGSGGEQYF TGTGCCAGCAGCTTGGGTAGCGGGGGCGAGCAGTACTTC
TRBJ2-5 TRBD2 - TRBV13 CASSWSSGFPSKTQYF TGTGCCAGCAGCTGGTCTAGCGGCTTTCCCTCGAAGACCCAGTACTTC
TRBJ2-3 TRBD1 - TRBV19 CASEGAGLTDTQYF TGTGCCAGCGAGGGGGCGGGCCTCACAGATACGCAGTATTTT
TRBJ1-1 - - TRBV2 CASSLYRNTEAFF TGTGCCAGCAGTCTTTACAGGAACACTGAAGCTTTCTTT
TRBJ2-4 - - TRBV15 CATSRGRWAGEWFVAAKNIQYF TGTGCCACCAGCAGAGGGCGGTGGGCAGGGGAATGGTTTGTAGCGGCCAAAAACATTCAGTACTTC
TRBJ2-5 - medium-sized TRBV7-2 CASSTRVQETQYF TGTGCCAGCAGCACTAGAGTCCAAGAGACCCAGTACTTC
TRBJ1-4 - - TRBV7-9 CASSLEARPNEKLFF TGTGCCAGCAGCTTAGAAGCACGGCCGAATGAAAAACTGTTTTTT
TRBJ1-4 TRBD1 - TRBV5-8 CASSSDRGGTNEKLFF TGTGCCAGCAGCTCCGACAGGGGGGGAACTAATGAAAAACTGTTTTTT
TRBJ2-2 - once TRBV9 CASRGGRTDTGELFF TGTGCCAGCAGGGGTGGTAGAACAGACACCGGGGAGCTGTTTTTT
TRBJ1-3 - - TRBV5-6 CASSLDDNSGNTIYF TGTGCCAGCAGCTTGGATGACAACTCTGGAAACACCATATATTTT
TRBJ2-7 - - TRBV6-5 CASSYSRQTYEQYF TGTGCCAGCAGTTACTCGAGGCAAACCTACGAGCAGTACTTC
TRBJ2-4 - - TRBV28 CASRKRLAKNIQYF TGTGCCAGCAGAAAAAGATTAGCCAAAAACATTCAGTACTTC
TRBJ2-7 - - TRBV5-1 CASSFSTGNPVEQYF TGCGCCAGCAGCTTTAGTACCGGAAACCCGGTCGAGCAGTACTTC
TRBJ2-7 TRBD2 few TRBV11-2 CASSQGLAYEQYF TGTGCCAGCAGCCAGGGACTAGCGTACGAGCAGTACTTC
TRBJ1-2 TRBD1 - TRBV28 CASSLSPTGWVKNYGYTF TGTGCCAGCAGTTTATCCCCGACAGGGTGGGTTAAGAACTATGGCTACACCTTC
TRBJ2-7 - - TRBV7-8 CASRGAVSSYEQYF TGTGCCAGCAGGGGGGCAGTCAGCTCCTACGAGCAGTACTTC
TRBJ1-3 - - TRBV7-6 CASSFPRRNTIYF TGTGCCAGCAGCTTCCCGCGGCGAAACACCATATATTTT
TRBJ2-2 - - TRBV9 CASSVGSSLVTNTGELFF TGTGCCAGCAGCGTAGGTAGTAGCCTCGTTACCAACACCGGGGAGCTGTTTTTT
TRBJ1-1 TRBD1 - TRBV19 CASSRGTAGTEAFF TGTGCCAGTAGTAGAGGGACAGCTGGCACTGAAGCTTTCTTT
TRBJ1-5 TRBD1 - TRBV28 CASNFQQGAGQPQHF TGTGCCAGCAACTTTCAACAGGGGGCAGGTCAGCCCCAGCATTTT